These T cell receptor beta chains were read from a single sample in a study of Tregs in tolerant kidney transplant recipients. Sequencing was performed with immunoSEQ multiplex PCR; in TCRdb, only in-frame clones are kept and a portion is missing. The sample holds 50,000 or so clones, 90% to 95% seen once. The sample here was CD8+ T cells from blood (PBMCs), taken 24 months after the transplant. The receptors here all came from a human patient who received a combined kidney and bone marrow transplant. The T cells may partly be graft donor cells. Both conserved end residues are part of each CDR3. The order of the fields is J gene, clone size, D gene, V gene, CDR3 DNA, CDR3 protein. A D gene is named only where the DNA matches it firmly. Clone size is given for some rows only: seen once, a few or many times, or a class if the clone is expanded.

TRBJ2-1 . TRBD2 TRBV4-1 TGCGCCAGCAGCCAAGGGGGGCTAGCGGGGATGGGGGCGGATGAGCAGTTCTTC CASSQGGLAGMGADEQFF
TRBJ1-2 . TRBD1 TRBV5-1 TGCGCCAGCAGCATCCGGGACAGGGGATTCTATGGCTACACCTTC CASSIRDRGFYGYTF
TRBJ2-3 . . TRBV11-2 TGTGCCAGCAGCTTAGGCTGGGGCAGCACAGATACGCAGTATTTT CASSLGWGSTDTQYF
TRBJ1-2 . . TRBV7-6 TGTGCCAGCAGCTCCAGGACTGATGGCTACACCTTC CASSSRTDGYTF
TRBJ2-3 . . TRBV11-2 TGTGCCAGCAGCGGATTCAGAGGAGATACGCAGTATTTT CASSGFRGDTQYF
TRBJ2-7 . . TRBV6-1 TGTGCCAGCAGTTCCGGGTCCTACGAGCAGTACTTC CASSSGSYEQYF
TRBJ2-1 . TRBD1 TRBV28 TGTGCCAGTATTCCGGGACAGACCTACAATGAGCAGTTCTTC CASIPGQTYNEQFF
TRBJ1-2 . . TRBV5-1 TGCGCCAGCAGCGTCCTTGGGGCGGGGAACTATGGCTACACCTTC CASSVLGAGNYGYTF
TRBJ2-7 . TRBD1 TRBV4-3 TGCGCCAGCAGCCAAGACCCCCAGGGGGCGGGATACGAGCAGTACTTC CASSQDPQGAGYEQYF
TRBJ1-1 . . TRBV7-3 TGTGCCAGCAGCTTAAATTCAGGGCGCGCTGAAGCTTTCTTT CASSLNSGRAEAFF
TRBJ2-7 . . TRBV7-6 TGTGCCAGCAGCTCCACGGGACTCTACGAGCAGTACTTC CASSSTGLYEQYF
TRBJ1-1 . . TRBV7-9 TGTGCCAGCAGCCCGGTGCTCGAGACTGAAGCTTTCTTT CASSPVLETEAFF
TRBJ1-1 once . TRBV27 TGTGCCAGCAGTTTGGGAGGGGGCACTGAAGCTTTCTTT CASSLGGGTEAFF
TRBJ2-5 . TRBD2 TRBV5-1 TGCGCCAGCAGCTTGAGCGGGGGGGCCTTGGAGACCCAGTACTTC CASSLSGGALETQYF
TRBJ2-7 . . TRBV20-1 TGCAGTGCTACCCTGTTGTACGAGCAGTACTTC CSATLLYEQYF
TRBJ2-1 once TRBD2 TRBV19 TGTGCCAGTAGTATTTGGGCGGGAGGAGGCAATGAGCAGTTCTTC CASSIWAGGGNEQFF
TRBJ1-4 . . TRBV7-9 TGTGCCAGCAGCTCGACGCAGGGTGGTGTTAATGAAAAACTGTTTTTT CASSSTQGGVNEKLFF
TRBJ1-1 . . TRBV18 TGTGCCAGCTCACCAACTGCACCGTTGAACACTGAAGCTTTCTTT CASSPTAPLNTEAFF
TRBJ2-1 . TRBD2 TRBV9 TGTGCCAGCAGCGCTAGCGGGGGGTACAATGAGCAGTTCTTC CASSASGGYNEQFF
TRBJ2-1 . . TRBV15 TGTGCCACCAGCACCGGGACTGGTAACTACAATGAGCAGTTCTTC CATSTGTGNYNEQFF
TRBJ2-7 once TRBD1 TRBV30 TGTGCCTGGAGTTTGCCAATCTTAATCCGGGACAGGAGTCCCTACGAGCAGTACTTC CAWSLPILIRDRSPYEQYF
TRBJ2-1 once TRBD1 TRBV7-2 TGTGCCAGCAGCCAGACAGGGATTTTCGATGAGCAGTTCTTC CASSQTGIFDEQFF
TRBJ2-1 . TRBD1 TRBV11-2 TGTGCCAGCAGCCCCAACGACAGGGGGCTTAATGAGCAGTTCTTC CASSPNDRGLNEQFF
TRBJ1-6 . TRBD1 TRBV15 TGTGCCACCAGCCTCCGGGACAGTAATTCACCCCTCCACTTT CATSLRDSNSPLHF
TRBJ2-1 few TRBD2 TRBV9 TGTGCCAGCAGCGTAGCGGGACTATACAATGAGCAGTTCTTC CASSVAGLYNEQFF
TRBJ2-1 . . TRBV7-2 TGTGCCAGCAGCTTGGACTTAGCCTACAATGAGCAGTTCTTC CASSLDLAYNEQFF
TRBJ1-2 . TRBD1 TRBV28 TGTGCCAGCAGCCGTGACAGGGGTGGGGACTATGGCTACACCTTC CASSRDRGGDYGYTF
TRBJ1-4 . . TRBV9 TGTGCCAGCAGCGCCAACAGGGATAGAGCCACTAATGAAAAACTGTTTTTT CASSANRDRATNEKLFF
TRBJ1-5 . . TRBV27 TGTGCCAGCAGTTTAAGGACTTCAGATCAGCCCCAGCATTTT CASSLRTSDQPQHF
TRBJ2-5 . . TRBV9 TGTGCCAGCAGCGTAGGTGGGAGGAAACAAGAGACCCAGTACTTC CASSVGGRKQETQYF
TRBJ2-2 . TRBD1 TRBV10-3 TGTGCCATCAGTGACCCGGACAGGGGGACCACCGGGGAGCTGTTTTTT CAISDPDRGTTGELFF
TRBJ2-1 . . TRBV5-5 TGTGCCAGCAGCGTCGACAGGAGCTCCTACAATGAGCAGTTCTTC CASSVDRSSYNEQFF
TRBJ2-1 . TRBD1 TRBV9 TGTGCCAGCAGCCTTACCGGGACAGGGTCCTACAATGAGCAGTTCTTC CASSLTGTGSYNEQFF
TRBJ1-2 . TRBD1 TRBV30 TGTGCCTGGAGAGAAAGGACAGGGGGTAACTATGGCTACACCTTC CAWRERTGGNYGYTF
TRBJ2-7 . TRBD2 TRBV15 TGTGCCACCAGCGGGGGACTAGCGGAATCCTACGAGCAGTACTTC CATSGGLAESYEQYF
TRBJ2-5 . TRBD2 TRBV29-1 TGCAGCGTTGAACAAGCGGGAGTGGACGAGACCCAGTACTTC CSVEQAGVDETQYF
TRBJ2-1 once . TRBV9 TGTGCCAGCAGCGTATGGGGGGGGCCCCGGGATGAGCAGTTCTTC CASSVWGGPRDEQFF
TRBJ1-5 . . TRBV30 TGTGCCTGGACGGACACTCCCGGACAGCCCCAGCATTTT CAWTDTPGQPQHF
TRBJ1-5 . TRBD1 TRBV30 TGTGCCTGGGGAACAGGGGTGTACAATCAGCCCCAGCATTTT CAWGTGVYNQPQHF
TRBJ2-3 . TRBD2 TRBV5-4 TGTGCCAGCAGCCCCGGACTAGCGCAGACAGATACGCAGTATTTT CASSPGLAQTDTQYF
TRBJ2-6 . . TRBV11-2 TGTGCCAGCAGCTTATGGCAGGGGTTTCTCTCTGGGGCCAACGTCCTGACTTTC CASSLWQGFLSGANVLTF
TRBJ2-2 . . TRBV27 TGTGCCAGCAGTTCCGTAGGACAGTACACCGGGGAGCTGTTTTTT CASSSVGQYTGELFF
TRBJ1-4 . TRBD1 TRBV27 TGTGCCAGCAGCACGGACAGGGTAACAACTAATGAAAAACTGTTTTTT CASSTDRVTTNEKLFF
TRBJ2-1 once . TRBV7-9 TGTGCCAGCAGCTCATACCCGGACAGCGGGGATGAGCAGTTCTTC CASSSYPDSGDEQFF
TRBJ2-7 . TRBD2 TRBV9 TGTGCCAGCAGCGGTGCTGGGACCCGGGGGGGCGAGCAGTACTTC CASSGAGTRGGEQYF